The source of this T cell receptor beta chain is a study of T cell responses to AZD1222 COVID-19 vaccine. General observations from the study: Clonal diversity may have been underestimated, and the donors were mostly white British, with more females than males. Baseline seropositives among AZD1222 recipients totaled only five to seven.

The data were produced by immunoSEQ multiplex PCR, yet TCRdb's version contains in-frame clones alone and is incomplete. This sample yields 90,000 to 110,000 clones, of which about 88% are seen a single time; 40% to 55% belongs to the top ten. Details on this clone: Its antigen is unknown.

CDR3 length equals 17 residues. J lost 0 bases, V lost 5 bases, and 9 bases had no gene match. CDR1 and CDR2 from the germline V gene are LNHDA and SQIVND (reference sequence). The sample in question was peripheral blood, obtained 28 days after the second AZD1222 dose. The gene calls are TRBV19 and TRBJ2-2; 7 bases align to TRBD1. The origin of this receptor is an adult who received the AZD1222 COVID-19 vaccine. CDR3 residues: CASSPGRTGANTGELFF. The CDR3, as DNA: TGTGCCAGTAGTCCGGGAAGGACAGGCGCGAACACCGGGGAGCTGTTTTTT.